A selection of T cell receptor beta chains follows, all from one sample in a study of shared clonotypes between healthy human individuals. Profiled with immunoSEQ multiplex PCR; TCRdb holds only in-frame clones, not every one. Of about 2.2 million clones in the sample, 93% are singletons; the top ten hold over 1.5%. Sequenced sample: naive CD8+ T cells from PBMCs. These receptors originate from a man younger than 35 in good health. Some clones in this sample may be carry-over from other donors' samples. Both conserved end residues are part of each CDR3. The D gene is left open where the match is weak. The size of a clone is reported for some rows only, either as once, few or many, or as a class for expanded clones.

TRBJ2-3 TRBV7-2 NA NA CASSFTTGSPDTQYF TGTGCCAGCAGCTTCACGACAGGTTCCCCAGATACGCAGTATTTT
TRBJ2-7 TRBV7-6 TRBD1 NA CASSTGTGSYEQYF TGTGCCAGCAGCACCGGGACAGGGTCCTACGAGCAGTACTTC
TRBJ2-1 TRBV19 NA NA CASSIGQGGIYNEQFF TGTGCCAGTAGTATTGGGCAGGGGGGAATCTACAATGAGCAGTTCTTC
TRBJ2-7 TRBV7-8 NA NA CASSWGTGKPYSEQYF TGTGCCAGCAGCTGGGGGACGGGGAAGCCCTACAGCGAGCAGTACTTC
TRBJ1-1 TRBV27 NA once CASSLSSDTEAFF TGTGCCAGCAGTTTGTCTAGCGACACTGAAGCTTTCTTT
TRBJ2-5 TRBV7-2 NA NA CASSLALGFVETQYF TGTGCCAGCAGCTTAGCGCTGGGGTTCGTAGAGACCCAGTACTTC
TRBJ2-3 TRBV5-1 TRBD2 NA CASSGLAVGGDTQYF TGCGCCAGCAGCGGACTAGCGGTGGGTGGGGATACGCAGTATTTT
TRBJ2-7 TRBV6-7 TRBD1 few CASSYAGTDSYEQYF TGTGCCAGCAGTTACGCCGGGACAGACAGCTACGAGCAGTACTTC
TRBJ2-2 TRBV7-8 NA NA CASSFRAGATGELFF TGTGCCAGCAGCTTTCGGGCCGGGGCCACCGGGGAGCTGTTTTTT
TRBJ2-1 TRBV10-2 TRBD2 NA CASSEGLGSYNEQFF TGCGCCAGCAGTGAGGGACTAGGCTCCTACAATGAGCAGTTCTTC
TRBJ2-1 TRBV27 NA NA CASSPPAYNEQFF TGTGCCAGCAGTCCCCCCGCCTACAATGAGCAGTTCTTC
TRBJ2-7 TRBV27 NA NA CASSFLTGTEAYEQYF TGTGCCAGCAGTTTCCTCACCGGGACGGAGGCCTACGAGCAGTACTTC
TRBJ2-5 TRBV27 NA NA CASSLFSTGLQETQYF TGTGCCAGCAGTTTATTCAGCACGGGCCTCCAAGAGACCCAGTACTTC
TRBJ2-5 TRBV7-8 NA once CASSLDPMWTQYF TGTGCCAGCAGCTTAGACCCGATGTGGACCCAGTACTTC
TRBJ2-7 TRBV27 TRBD1 NA CASSRDSYEQYF TGTGCCAGCAGCAGGGACAGTTACGAGCAGTACTTC
TRBJ1-1 TRBV28 TRBD1 NA CASSLSRTGNTEAFF TGTGCCAGCAGTTTATCCCGGACAGGGAACACTGAAGCTTTCTTT
TRBJ1-2 TRBV5-1 NA once CASSSRRDYGYTF TGCGCCAGCAGCTCCCGCAGGGACTATGGCTACACCTTC
TRBJ2-7 TRBV25-1 NA NA CASSAGEQYF TGTGCCAGCAGTGCCGGGGAGCAGTACTTC
TRBJ1-1 TRBV27 NA NA CASAEGGALNTEAFF TGTGCCAGCGCCGAGGGGGGGGCCCTGAACACTGAAGCTTTCTTT
TRBJ2-1 TRBV18 NA NA CASSITGARKGIEGRFF TGTGCCAGCTCTATAACCGGGGCTAGGAAAGGGATAGAAGGCCGATTCTTC
TRBJ1-2 TRBV27 NA NA CASKGVTDYGYTF TGTGCCAGCAAGGGAGTGACAGACTATGGCTACACCTTC
TRBJ1-2 TRBV27 NA NA CASSLLGNEGYTF TGTGCCAGCAGTTTATTGGGGAATGAAGGCTACACCTTC
TRBJ1-1 TRBV29-1 NA NA CSVEKGDTEAFF TGCAGCGTTGAAAAGGGGGACACTGAAGCTTTCTTT
TRBJ2-3 TRBV5-1 TRBD2 NA CASSSRTSGSPRDTQYF TGCGCCAGCAGCTCGCGGACTAGCGGGAGCCCTCGGGATACGCAGTATTTT
TRBJ2-2 TRBV5-4 NA NA CASQSNTGELFF TGTGCCAGCCAGTCAAACACCGGGGAGCTGTTTTTT
TRBJ1-6 TRBV7-9 NA NA CASSNRQESSYNSPLHF TGTGCCAGCAGCAACAGACAGGAGAGCTCCTATAATTCACCCCTCCACTTT
TRBJ2-7 TRBV11-3 NA NA CASSLAPRGEQYF TGTGCCAGCAGCTTAGCCCCCCGAGGCGAGCAGTACTTC
TRBJ2-7 TRBV29-1 NA NA CSVAQGLYEQYF TGCAGCGTTGCGCAGGGCCTCTACGAGCAGTACTTC
TRBJ2-1 TRBV7-9 NA NA CASSPPWIPGPEGYNEQFF TGTGCCAGCAGCCCTCCTTGGATACCGGGACCCGAGGGCTACAATGAGCAGTTCTTC
TRBJ2-7 TRBV5-1 NA NA CASSLVEGPVSEQYF TGCGCCAGCAGCTTGGTGGAGGGCCCTGTCTCCGAGCAGTACTTC
TRBJ2-5 TRBV7-9 NA once CASSGPEGSPQETQYF TGTGCCAGCAGCGGGCCGGAGGGGAGCCCTCAAGAGACCCAGTACTTC